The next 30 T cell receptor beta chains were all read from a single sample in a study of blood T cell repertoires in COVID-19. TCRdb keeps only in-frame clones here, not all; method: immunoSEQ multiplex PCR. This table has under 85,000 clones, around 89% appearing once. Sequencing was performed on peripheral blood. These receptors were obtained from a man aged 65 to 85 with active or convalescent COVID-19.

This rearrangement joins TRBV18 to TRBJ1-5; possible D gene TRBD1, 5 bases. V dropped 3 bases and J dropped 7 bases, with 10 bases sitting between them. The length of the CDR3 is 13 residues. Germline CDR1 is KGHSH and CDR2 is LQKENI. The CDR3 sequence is CASSPTGRQPQHF. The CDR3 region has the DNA TGTGCCAGCTCACCTACAGGTCGGCAGCCCCAGCATTTT.

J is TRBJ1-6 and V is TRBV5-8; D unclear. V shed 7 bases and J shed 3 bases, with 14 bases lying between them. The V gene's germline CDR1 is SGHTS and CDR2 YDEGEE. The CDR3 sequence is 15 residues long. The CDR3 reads CASRPTGSYNSPLHF. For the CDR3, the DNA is TGTGCCAGCCGACCCACGGGAAGCTATAATTCACCCCTCCACTTT.

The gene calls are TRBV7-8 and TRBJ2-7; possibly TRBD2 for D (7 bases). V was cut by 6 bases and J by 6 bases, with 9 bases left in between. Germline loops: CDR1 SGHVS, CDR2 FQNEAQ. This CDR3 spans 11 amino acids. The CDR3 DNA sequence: TGTGCCAGCAGGGGAGGGGGCGAGCAGTACTTC. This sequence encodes CASRGGGEQYF.

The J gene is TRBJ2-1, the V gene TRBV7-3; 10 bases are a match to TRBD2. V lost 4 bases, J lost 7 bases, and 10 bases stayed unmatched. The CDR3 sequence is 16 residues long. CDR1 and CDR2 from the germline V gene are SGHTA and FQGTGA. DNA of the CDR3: TGTGCCAGCAGCTCCGAGCCGGTACTAGCGGGAAATGAGCAGTTCTTC. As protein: CASSSEPVLAGNEQFF.

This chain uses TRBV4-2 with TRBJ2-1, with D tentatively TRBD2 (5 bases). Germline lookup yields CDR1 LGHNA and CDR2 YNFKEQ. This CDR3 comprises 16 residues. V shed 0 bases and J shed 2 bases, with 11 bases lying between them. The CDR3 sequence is CASSQELARTYNEQFF. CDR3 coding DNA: TGTGCCAGCAGCCAAGAGCTAGCTCGGACCTACAATGAGCAGTTCTTC.

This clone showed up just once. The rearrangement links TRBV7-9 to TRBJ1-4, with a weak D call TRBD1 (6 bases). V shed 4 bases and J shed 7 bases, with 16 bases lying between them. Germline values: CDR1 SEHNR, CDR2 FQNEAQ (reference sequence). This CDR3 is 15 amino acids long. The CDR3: CASSSPTGRGEKLFF. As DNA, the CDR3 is TGTGCCAGCAGCTCCCCCACAGGGAGGGGTGAAAAACTGTTTTTT.

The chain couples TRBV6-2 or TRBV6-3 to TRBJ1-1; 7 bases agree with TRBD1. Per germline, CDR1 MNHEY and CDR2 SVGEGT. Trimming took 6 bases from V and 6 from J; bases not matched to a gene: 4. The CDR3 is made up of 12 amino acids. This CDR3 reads CASSSTGAEAFF. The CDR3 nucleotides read TGTGCCAGCAGCAGTACAGGGGCTGAAGCTTTCTTT.

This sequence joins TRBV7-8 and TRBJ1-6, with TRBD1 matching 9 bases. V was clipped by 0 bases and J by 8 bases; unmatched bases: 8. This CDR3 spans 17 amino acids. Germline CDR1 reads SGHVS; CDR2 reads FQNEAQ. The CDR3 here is CASSLASGTGLHSPLHF. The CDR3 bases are TGTGCCAGCAGCTTAGCGTCCGGGACAGGGTTGCATTCACCCCTCCACTTT. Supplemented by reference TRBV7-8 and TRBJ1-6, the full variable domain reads GAGVSQSPRYKVAKRGQDVALRCDPISGHVSLFWYQQALGQGPEFLTYFQNEAQLDKSGLPSDRFFAERPEGSVSTLKIQRTQQEDSAVYLCASSLASGTGLHSPLHFGNGTRLTVT.

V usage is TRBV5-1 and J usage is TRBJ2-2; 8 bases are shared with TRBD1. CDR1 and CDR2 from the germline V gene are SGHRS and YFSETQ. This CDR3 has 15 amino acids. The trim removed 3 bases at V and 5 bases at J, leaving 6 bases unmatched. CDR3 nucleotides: TGCGCCAGCAGCTCGGACAGGGCAGAGACCGGGGAGCTGTTTTTT. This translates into CASSSDRAETGELFF.

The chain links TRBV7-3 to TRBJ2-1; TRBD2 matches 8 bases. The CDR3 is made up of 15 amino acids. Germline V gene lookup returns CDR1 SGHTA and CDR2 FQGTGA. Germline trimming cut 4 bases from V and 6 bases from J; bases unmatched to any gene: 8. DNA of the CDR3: TGTGCCAGCAGCTCCCCGGGAGGGCGAGTCAATGAGCAGTTCTTC. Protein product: CASSSPGGRVNEQFF.

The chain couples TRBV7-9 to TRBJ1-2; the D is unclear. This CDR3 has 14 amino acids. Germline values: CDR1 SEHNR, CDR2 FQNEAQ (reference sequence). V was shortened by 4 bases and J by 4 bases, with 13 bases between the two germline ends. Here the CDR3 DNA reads TGTGCCAGCAGCTCATATCAGGAACTCTATGGCTACACCTTC. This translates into CASSSYQELYGYTF.

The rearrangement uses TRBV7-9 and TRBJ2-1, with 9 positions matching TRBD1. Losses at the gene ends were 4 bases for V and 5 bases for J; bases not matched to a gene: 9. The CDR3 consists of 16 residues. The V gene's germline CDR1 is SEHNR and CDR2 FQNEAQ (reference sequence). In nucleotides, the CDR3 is TGTGCCAGCAGCTCCGGGACAGGGCACCAGAACAATGAGCAGTTCTTC. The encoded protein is CASSSGTGHQNNEQFF.

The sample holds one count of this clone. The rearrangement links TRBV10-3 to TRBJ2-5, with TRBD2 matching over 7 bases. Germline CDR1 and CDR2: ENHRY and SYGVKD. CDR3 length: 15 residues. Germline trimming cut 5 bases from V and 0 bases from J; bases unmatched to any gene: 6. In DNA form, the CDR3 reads TGTGCCATCAGTAGCGGGGCCTCGAACCAAGAGACCCAGTACTTC. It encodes CAISSGASNQETQYF.

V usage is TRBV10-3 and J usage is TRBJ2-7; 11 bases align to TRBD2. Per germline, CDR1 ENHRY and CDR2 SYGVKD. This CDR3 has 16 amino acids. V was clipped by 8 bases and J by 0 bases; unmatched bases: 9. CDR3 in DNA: TGTGCCATCCAAGAGGGGACTAGCGGAAACTCCTACGAGCAGTACTTC. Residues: CAIQEGTSGNSYEQYF.

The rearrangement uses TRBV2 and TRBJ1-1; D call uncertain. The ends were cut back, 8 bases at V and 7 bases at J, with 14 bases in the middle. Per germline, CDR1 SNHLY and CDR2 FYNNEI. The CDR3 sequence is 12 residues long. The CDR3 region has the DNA TGTGCCAGCCATAAGGACGAGGGTGAAGCTTTCTTT. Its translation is CASHKDEGEAFF.

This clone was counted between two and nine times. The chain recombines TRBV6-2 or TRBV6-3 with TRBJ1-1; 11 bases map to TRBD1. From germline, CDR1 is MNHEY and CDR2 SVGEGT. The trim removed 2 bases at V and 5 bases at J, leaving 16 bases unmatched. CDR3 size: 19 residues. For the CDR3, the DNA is TGTGCCAGCAGTTACCCGGGGACAGGGGGAACTCCTTTGGGTACTGAAGCTTTCTTT. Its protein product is CASSYPGTGGTPLGTEAFF.

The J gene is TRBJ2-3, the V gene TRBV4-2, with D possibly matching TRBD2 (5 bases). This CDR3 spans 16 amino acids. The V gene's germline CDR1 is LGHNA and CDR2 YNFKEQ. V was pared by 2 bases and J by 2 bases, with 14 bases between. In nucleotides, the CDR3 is TGTGCCAGCAGCCAAACTCCGGGATTTACCACAGATACGCAGTATTTT. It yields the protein CASSQTPGFTTDTQYF.

For the CDR3, the DNA is TGTGCCAGCTCACTCCGGGGGGGGACAGGGGCACAATCCTACGAGCAGTACTTC. Its protein product is CASSLRGGTGAQSYEQYF. The chain combines TRBV18 with TRBJ2-7, with 10 bases fitting TRBD1. Germline CDR1 KGHSH, CDR2 LQKENI. Losses at the gene ends were 4 bases for V and 1 base for J; bases not matched to a gene: 13. The CDR3 has 18 amino acids.

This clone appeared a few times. The CDR3 DNA reads as TGTGCCAGCAGTTCTCCTTCCCGTCGGGGGAATGAGCAGTTCTTC. This sequence encodes CASSSPSRRGNEQFF. This chain connects TRBV27 to TRBJ2-1, with D tentatively TRBD2 (6 bases). The V gene's germline CDR1 is MNHEY and CDR2 SMNVEV (reference sequence). Between the trimmed V and J ends, which lost 4 bases and 7 bases, there was a span of 17 bases. The CDR3 length is 15 residues.

Here the CDR3 DNA reads TGTGCCAGCAGCCAAGATCGAACTAATGAAAAACTGTTTTTT. Protein sequence: CASSQDRTNEKLFF. This sequence joins TRBV3-1 (or the pseudogene TRBV3-2) and TRBJ1-4; D unresolved. This CDR3 spans 14 amino acids. Germline V gives CDR1 LGHDT, CDR2 YNNKEL (reference sequence). V was cut by 0 bases and J by 1 base, with 3 bases left in between.

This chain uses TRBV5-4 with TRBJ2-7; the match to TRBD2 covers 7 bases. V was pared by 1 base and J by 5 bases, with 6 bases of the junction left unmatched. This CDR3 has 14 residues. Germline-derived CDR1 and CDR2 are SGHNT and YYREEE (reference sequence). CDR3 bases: TGTGCCAGCAGCTTGCACGGGACTATTAACGAGCAGTACTTC. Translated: CASSLHGTINEQYF.

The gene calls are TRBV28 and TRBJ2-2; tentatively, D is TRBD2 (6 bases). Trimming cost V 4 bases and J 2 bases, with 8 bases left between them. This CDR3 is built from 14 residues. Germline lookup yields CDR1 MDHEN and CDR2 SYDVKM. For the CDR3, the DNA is TGTGCCAGCAGTTCGGGACTCAACACCGGGGAGCTGTTTTTT. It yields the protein CASSSGLNTGELFF.

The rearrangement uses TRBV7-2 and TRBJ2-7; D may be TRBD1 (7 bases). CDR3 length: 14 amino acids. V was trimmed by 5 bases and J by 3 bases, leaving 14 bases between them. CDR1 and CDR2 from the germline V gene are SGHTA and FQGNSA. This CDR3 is CASSPQGGLYEQYF. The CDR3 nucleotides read TGTGCCAGCAGCCCCCAGGGGGGCCTCTACGAGCAGTACTTC. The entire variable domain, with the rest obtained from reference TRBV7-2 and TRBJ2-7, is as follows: GAGVSQSPSNKVTEKGKDVELRCDPISGHTALYWYRQSLGQGLEFLIYFQGNSAPDKSGLPSDRFSAERTGGSVSTLTIQRTQQEDSAVYLCASSPQGGLYEQYFGPGTRLTVT.

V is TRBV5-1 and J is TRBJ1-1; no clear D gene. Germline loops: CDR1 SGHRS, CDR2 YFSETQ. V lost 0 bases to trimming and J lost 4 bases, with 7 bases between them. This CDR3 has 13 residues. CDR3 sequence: CASSLELLTEAFF. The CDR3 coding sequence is TGCGCCAGCAGCTTGGAGCTGCTCACTGAAGCTTTCTTT. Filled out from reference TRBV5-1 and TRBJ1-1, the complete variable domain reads KAGVTQTPRYLIKTRGQQVTLSCSPISGHRSVSWYQQTPGQGLQFLFEYFSETQRNKGNFPGRFSGRQFSNSRSEMNVSTLELGDSALYLCASSLELLTEAFFGQGTRLTVV.

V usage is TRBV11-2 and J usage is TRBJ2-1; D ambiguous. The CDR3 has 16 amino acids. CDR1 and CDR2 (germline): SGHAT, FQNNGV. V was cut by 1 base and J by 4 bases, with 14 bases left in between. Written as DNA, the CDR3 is TGTGCCAGCAGCTTAGTATTCGGTACAGTTTACAATGAGCAGTTCTTC. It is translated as CASSLVFGTVYNEQFF.

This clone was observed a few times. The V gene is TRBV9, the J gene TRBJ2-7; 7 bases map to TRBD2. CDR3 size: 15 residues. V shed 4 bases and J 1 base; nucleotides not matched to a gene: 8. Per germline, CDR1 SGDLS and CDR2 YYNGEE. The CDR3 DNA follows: TGTGCCAGCAGCCCTGGGGCTAGCGGATCCTACGAGCAGTACTTC. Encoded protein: CASSPGASGSYEQYF.

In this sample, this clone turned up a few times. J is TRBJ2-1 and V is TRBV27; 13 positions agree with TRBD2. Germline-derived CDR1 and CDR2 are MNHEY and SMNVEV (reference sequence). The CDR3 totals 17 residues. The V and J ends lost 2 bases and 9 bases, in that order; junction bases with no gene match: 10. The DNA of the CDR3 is TGTGCCAGCAGTTTAGGTCCTCCGGGACTAGCGGGACTTGAGCAGTTCTTC. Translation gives CASSLGPPGLAGLEQFF.

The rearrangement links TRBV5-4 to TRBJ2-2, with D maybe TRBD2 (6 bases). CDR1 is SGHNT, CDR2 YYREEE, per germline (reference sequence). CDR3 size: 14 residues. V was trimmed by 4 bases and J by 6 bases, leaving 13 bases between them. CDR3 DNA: TGTGCCAGCAGCACCGGCGGGATGGCCGGGGAGCTGTTTTTT. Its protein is CASSTGGMAGELFF.

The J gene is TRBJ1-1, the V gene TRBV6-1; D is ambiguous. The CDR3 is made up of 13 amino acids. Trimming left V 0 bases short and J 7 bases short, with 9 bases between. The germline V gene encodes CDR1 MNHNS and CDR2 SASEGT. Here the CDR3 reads CASSEALFSEAFF. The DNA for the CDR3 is TGTGCCAGCAGTGAAGCCTTATTCAGTGAAGCTTTCTTT.

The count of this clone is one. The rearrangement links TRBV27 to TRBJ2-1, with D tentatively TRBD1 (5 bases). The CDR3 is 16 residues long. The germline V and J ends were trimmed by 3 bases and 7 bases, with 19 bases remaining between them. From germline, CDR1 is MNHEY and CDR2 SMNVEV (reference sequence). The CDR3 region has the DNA TGTGCCAGCAGTTTTACAGTTGGTGGGGCCAATAATGAGCAGTTCTTC. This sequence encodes CASSFTVGGANNEQFF.